What follows describes a single TCR beta chain. What it binds is not known. This entry belongs to a study of PD-1 blockade in classical Hodgkin lymphoma. Trimming took 11 bases from V and 7 from J; bases not matched to a gene: 19. The CDR3 consists of 16 residues. Germline CDR1 and CDR2: SEHNR and FQNEAQ (reference sequence). Profiled with immunoSEQ multiplex PCR; TCRdb holds only in-frame clones, not every one. The sample lists fewer than 65,000 clones, 75% to 90% seen once, with over 14% in the top ten. The study, taken as a whole, reports: In newly diagnosed patients, baseline TCR diversity was reportedly below that of healthy donors. The diversity seen at baseline in complete responders resembled that of newly diagnosed patients.

Every single patient, without exception, relapsed after autologous stem cell transplantation, and brentuximab vedotin exposure varied. Sequences were derived from peripheral blood mononuclear cells (PBMCs), sampled at baseline. The chain carries TRBV7-9 and TRBJ1-4; 7 nucleotides agree with TRBD1. This receptor was taken from a human donor with classical Hodgkin lymphoma. This chain's CDR3 is CASPRQGLVEGEKLFF. CDR3 DNA sequence: TGTGCCTCACCTCGACAGGGCCTCGTAGAGGGTGAAAAACTGTTTTTT.